Below are 7 T cell receptor beta chains sequenced from a single sample in a study of blood T cell repertoires in COVID-19. Sequencing was performed with immunoSEQ multiplex PCR; in TCRdb, only in-frame clones are kept and a portion is missing. The sample yields about 81,000 clones, approximately 78% seen once. The source material was peripheral blood. These receptors came from a human donor in a cohort sampled during active COVID-19.

V usage is TRBV19 and J usage is TRBJ1-1; no firm D call. The germline V gene encodes CDR1 LNHDA and CDR2 SQIVND (reference sequence). The V gene lost 0 bases and the J gene lost 3 bases, with 11 bases spanning the gap. The CDR3 loop spans 15 amino acids. CDR3 protein: CASSIDWYGYTEAFF. The CDR3, as DNA: TGTGCCAGTAGTATAGACTGGTACGGTTACACTGAAGCTTTCTTT.

The chain carries TRBV12-3 or TRBV12-4 and TRBJ1-2, with a possible D match to TRBD1 (6 bases). V was clipped by 6 bases and J by 8 bases, with 16 bases between them. The CDR3 loop spans 13 amino acids. The CDR3 loop is CASRPTGWRGYTF. In nucleotides, the CDR3 is TGTGCCAGCAGGCCTACAGGGTGGAGAGGCTACACCTTC.

The rearrangement uses TRBV19 and TRBJ1-1; 8 bases fit TRBD1. With V trimmed by 6 bases and J by 0 bases, 9 bases remained unmatched. Germline-derived CDR1 and CDR2 are LNHDA and SQIVND (reference sequence). The CDR3 loop spans 16 amino acids. For the CDR3, the DNA is TGTGCCAGTAGATCAGGAACAGGGGGATTGAACACTGAAGCTTTCTTT. Translation: CASRSGTGGLNTEAFF.

The chain employs TRBV6-2 or TRBV6-3 and TRBJ2-7, with D possibly TRBD1 on 5 matching bases. Trimming left V 6 bases short and J 0 bases short, with 18 bases between. CDR3 size: 16 residues. The germline V gene encodes CDR1 MNHEY and CDR2 SVGEGT. The CDR3 sequence: CASSPWGRATSYEQYF. Here the CDR3 DNA reads TGTGCCAGCAGCCCTTGGGGCAGGGCGACCTCCTACGAGCAGTACTTC.

The V and J genes are TRBV19 and TRBJ1-2; D perhaps matches TRBD1 (5 bases). The CDR3 is 14 amino acids. CDR1 and CDR2 from the germline V gene are LNHDA and SQIVND (reference sequence). Trimming took 5 bases from V and 4 from J, leaving 14 bases between them. The CDR3 spells CASSVHRGGYGYTF. The CDR3 nucleotides are TGTGCCAGTAGTGTCCACCGGGGGGGCTATGGCTACACCTTC.

The V gene is TRBV27, the J gene TRBJ2-7; TRBD1 might be the D (5 bases). The CDR3 has 14 amino acids. Germline values: CDR1 MNHEY, CDR2 SMNVEV (reference sequence). Trimming pared 2 bases from V and 2 bases from J, leaving 10 bases between. This chain's CDR3 is CASSLKVRAYEQYF. The CDR3 DNA follows: TGTGCCAGCAGTTTAAAGGTCAGGGCCTACGAGCAGTACTTC.

V is TRBV10-3 and J is TRBJ2-7; D perhaps matches TRBD1 (6 bases). The CDR3 has 12 residues. Germline assignment: CDR1 ENHRY and CDR2 SYGVKD. V was shortened by 6 bases and J by 2 bases, with 8 bases between the two germline ends. The CDR3 loop is CAISGTTYEQYF. The CDR3 region has the DNA TGTGCCATCAGCGGGACAACCTACGAGCAGTACTTC.